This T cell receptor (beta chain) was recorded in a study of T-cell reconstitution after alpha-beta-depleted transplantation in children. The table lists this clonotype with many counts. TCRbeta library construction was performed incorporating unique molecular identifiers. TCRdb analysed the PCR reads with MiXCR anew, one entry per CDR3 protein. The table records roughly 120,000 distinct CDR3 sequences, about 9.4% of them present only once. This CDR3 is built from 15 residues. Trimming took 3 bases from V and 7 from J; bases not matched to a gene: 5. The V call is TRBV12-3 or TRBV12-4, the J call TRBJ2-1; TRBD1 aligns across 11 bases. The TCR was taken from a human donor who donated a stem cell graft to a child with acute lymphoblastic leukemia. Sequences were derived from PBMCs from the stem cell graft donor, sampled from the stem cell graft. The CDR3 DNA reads TGTGCCAGCAGTTTTGGACAGGGGGCGCGAAATGAGCAGTTCTTC. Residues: CASSFGQGARNEQFF.